The TCR beta chain described here comes from a study of T cells in localized non-small cell lung cancer. Study-level results: Detection in adjacent lung was observed for a median approximately 53 of the top 100 tumor clones. Adjacent uninvolved lung had the highest clonality, suggesting focused antigen responses.

This CDR3 contains 15 residues. Germline V gene sequence: CDR1 SGDLS, CDR2 YYNGEE. The V and J ends lost 0 bases and 2 bases respectively, with 10 bases between them. Only in-frame clones appear in the TCRdb table, and some are missing; sequencing was by immunoSEQ multiplex PCR. Counted here are roughly 3,200 clones, roughly 49% occurring once; the ten biggest clones make up roughly 4.5%. To note about this clone: Antigen specificity is unknown.

This TCR was recovered from a woman aged 18-49 years with stage I lung adenocarcinoma. The V and J genes are TRBV9 and TRBJ2-3, with D unresolved. The starting material was lymph node tissue, obtained before any cancer treatment. CDR3 region: CASSVEGRYTDTQYF. For the CDR3, the DNA is TGTGCCAGCAGCGTAGAAGGCAGATACACAGATACGCAGTATTTT.